The 14 T cell receptor beta chains below all came from one sample that was sequenced in a study of T cell responses to AZD1222 COVID-19 vaccine. Here immunoSEQ multiplex PCR was the method, and the copy in TCRdb shows in-frame clones only, minus some. The profile covers about 120,000 clones, with approximately 90% appearing a single time and around 1% taken by the ten largest. The sample here was peripheral blood, taken 28 days after the second AZD1222 dose. Every receptor here comes from an adult who received the AZD1222 COVID-19 vaccine.

V usage is TRBV19 and J usage is TRBJ1-5; weak D call: TRBD1 (5 bases). The CDR3 totals 17 residues. V lost 9 bases to trimming and J lost 0 bases, with 21 bases between them. Per germline, CDR1 LNHDA and CDR2 SQIVND (reference sequence). The CDR3: CASRKGQAVYSNQPQHF. The DNA of the CDR3 is TGTGCCAGCCGGAAGGGGCAGGCCGTTTATAGCAATCAGCCCCAGCATTTT. The whole variable domain, filled in from reference TRBV19 and TRBJ1-5, reads DGGITQSPKYLFRKEGQNVTLSCEQNLNHDAMYWYRQDPGQGLRLIYYSQIVNDFQKGDIAEGYSVSREKKESFPLTVTSAQKNPTAFYLCASRKGQAVYSNQPQHFGDGTRLSIL.

The CDR3 is CASSFYGGGAYEQYF. The CDR3 region has the DNA TGTGCCAGCAGCTTTTATGGGGGAGGGGCGTACGAGCAGTACTTC. The chain links TRBV13 to TRBJ2-7; 7 bases are shared with TRBD2. The ends lost 3 bases at V and 4 bases at J; junction bases unmatched: 9. This CDR3 spans 15 amino acids. Germline CDR1 reads PRHDT; CDR2 reads FYEKMQ (reference sequence).

The chain joins TRBV10-3 to TRBJ2-7; TRBD1 aligns across 10 bases. CDR3 length: 14 amino acids. The germline gives CDR1 ENHRY, CDR2 SYGVKD. V lost 7 bases to trimming and J lost 3 bases; unmatched junction nucleotides: 6. Here the CDR3 DNA reads TGTGCCATCATGTGGGGGACAGGGGTCTACGAGCAGTACTTC. This gives the protein CAIMWGTGVYEQYF.

The gene calls are TRBV3-1 (or the pseudogene TRBV3-2) and TRBJ2-2, with 12 nucleotides matching TRBD2. Germline CDR1 and CDR2: LGHDT and YNNKEL (reference sequence). The CDR3 contains 16 residues. With 4 bases clipped from V and 5 bases from J, the junction kept 5 bases outside the gene matches. The CDR3 DNA reads as TGTGCCAGCAGCCCTAGCGGGAGGGGATGGACCGGGGAGCTGTTTTTT. This sequence encodes CASSPSGRGWTGELFF.

The chain has TRBV9 and TRBJ2-3; TRBD2 aligns across 9 bases. The CDR3 loop spans 14 amino acids. Germline V lookup: CDR1 SGDLS, CDR2 YYNGEE. The ends lost 4 bases at V and 4 bases at J; junction bases unmatched: 4. CDR3 in DNA: TGTGCCAGCAGCCCTAGACTAGCGGCAGATACGCAGTATTTT. The encoded protein is CASSPRLAADTQYF.

This clone has only one observation. The chain couples TRBV4-2 to TRBJ2-3; 7 nucleotides align to TRBD1. The CDR3 has 13 amino acids. V lost 1 base to trimming and J lost 5 bases; unmatched junction nucleotides: 0. Looked up from germline, CDR1 is LGHNA and CDR2 is YNFKEQ. CDR3 protein: CASSQGDRDTQYF. Written as DNA, the CDR3 is TGTGCCAGCAGCCAAGGGGACAGAGATACGCAGTATTTT.

The chain combines TRBV7-2 with TRBJ2-1; D is undetermined. The CDR3 has 15 amino acids. V lost 10 bases to trimming and J lost 2 bases, with 18 bases between them. Looked up from germline, CDR1 is SGHTA and CDR2 is FQGNSA. CDR3 coding DNA: TGTGCCACAAACCCTATAGCCATTCCCTACAATGAGCAGTTCTTC. This encodes CATNPIAIPYNEQFF.

This clone was seen only once. The chain links TRBV6-5 to TRBJ1-2, with D possibly matching TRBD1 (5 bases). V lost 2 bases to trimming and J lost 4 bases, with 17 bases between them. The CDR3 contains 16 residues. The germline CDR1 and CDR2 sequences are MNHEY and SVGAGI. The CDR3 protein is CASSYRGGVVSYGYTF. The CDR3 DNA is TGTGCCAGCAGTTACAGGGGCGGGGTTGTCAGCTATGGCTACACCTTC.

This chain uses TRBV5-1 with TRBJ1-1; no clear D. This CDR3 comprises 13 residues. Germline V gene data show CDR1 as SGHRS and CDR2 as YFSETQ. V was clipped by 6 bases and J by 5 bases, with 14 bases between them. CDR3 residues: CASTNPGGTEAFF. As DNA, the CDR3 is TGCGCCAGCACCAATCCTGGAGGGACTGAAGCTTTCTTT.

The V call is TRBV5-1, the J call TRBJ1-4; D is perhaps TRBD1 (6 bases). Germline CDR1 and CDR2: SGHRS and YFSETQ. The CDR3 totals 16 residues. V was shortened by 10 bases and J by 4 bases, with 23 bases between the two germline ends. The CDR3 spells CACREGVTRYNEKLFF. DNA of the CDR3: TGCGCCTGCCGGGAGGGGGTAACACGTTATAATGAAAAACTGTTTTTT.

The rearrangement uses TRBV5-1 and TRBJ2-1, with TRBD1 identical over 7 bases. The CDR3 loop spans 14 amino acids. Per germline, CDR1 SGHRS and CDR2 YFSETQ. V shed 2 bases and J 6 bases; nucleotides not matched to a gene: 5. Here the CDR3 reads CASSFDRAFNEQFF. Written as DNA, the CDR3 is TGCGCCAGCAGCTTTGACAGGGCCTTCAATGAGCAGTTCTTC.

V is TRBV3-1 (or the pseudogene TRBV3-2) and J is TRBJ1-2, with TRBD1 matching over 8 bases. V lost 4 bases, J lost 8 bases, and 6 bases stayed unmatched. Germline-derived CDR1 and CDR2 are LGHDT and YNNKEL (reference sequence). This CDR3 has 13 residues. The CDR3 region has the DNA TGTGCCAGCAGCCTCCAGGGGGCGCAGGGCTACACCTTC. Encoded protein: CASSLQGAQGYTF.

The chain links TRBV5-4 to TRBJ2-7; 7 bases agree with TRBD2. This CDR3 spans 14 amino acids. Germline V lookup: CDR1 SGHNT, CDR2 YYREEE (reference sequence). The V gene end was trimmed by 4 bases and the J gene end by 4 bases; junction bases not matched to a gene: 8. The CDR3 protein is CASSSDLAAYEQYF. CDR3 DNA sequence: TGTGCCAGCAGCAGCGACCTAGCGGCTTACGAGCAGTACTTC.

The chain uses TRBV6-5 and TRBJ1-1; D might be TRBD1 (6 bases). V gave up 6 bases and J gave up 5 bases, with 16 bases separating them. This CDR3 region has 14 residues. Germline-derived CDR1 and CDR2 are MNHEY and SVGAGI. The CDR3 bases are TGTGCCAGCAGGCCAGACAGGCCAGGAACTGAAGCTTTCTTT. This sequence encodes CASRPDRPGTEAFF.